Listed here are 30 T cell receptor beta chains from one sample, sequenced in a study of blood T cells in healthy people across ages. PCR was performed a second time for about 7 to 11 cycles using a sample-barcoded 5' primer and a J-beta primer mix. TCRdb used MiXCR to reprocess the 5' RACE reads, holding one entry per CDR3 protein. The data show 1 million or so distinct CDR3 sequences, with 25% seen just once and around 0.75% held by the top ten. Another study also made use of these data, one on T cells of mothers and their children.

What was sequenced was blood. Receptors were obtained from a girl aged 2-9 years in good health.

This clonotype has a handful of counts. Relative to the germline gene, one junction end is altered; a read error may explain this. The CDR3 spells CASKSYEQYF. For the CDR3, the DNA is TGTGCCAGCAAGAGCTACGAGCAGTATTTC. This chain links TRBV2 with TRBJ2-5, with D hard to call. Looked up from germline, CDR1 is SNHLY and CDR2 is FYNNEI. There are 10 residues in the CDR3.

This clonotype turned up a few times. The gene calls are TRBV3-1 and TRBJ1-3; D not resolved. The CDR3 length is 15 residues. Trimming cost V 1 base and J 0 bases, with 7 bases left between them. CDR1 is LGHDT and CDR2 is YNNKEL in the germline V gene (reference sequence). The CDR3 is CASSQGSFSGNTIYF. The CDR3 nucleotides read TGTGCCAGCAGCCAAGGCAGCTTCTCTGGAAACACCATATATTTT.

CDR3 sequence (DNA): TGTGCCAGCAGTGTACTCAGAAGGGGGGGGGAGCTGTTTTTT. It yields the protein CASSVLRRGGELFF. The chain couples TRBV6-1 to TRBJ2-2, with a possible D match to TRBD1 (6 bases). This CDR3 has 14 amino acids. Deletions cut 4 bases from V and 8 bases from J, with 14 bases between. Germline V gene lookup returns CDR1 MNHNS and CDR2 SASEGT.

This clonotype appeared a single time. V gene TRBV12-3 or TRBV12-4 combines with J gene TRBJ2-3, with D possibly matching TRBD1 (5 bases). V lost 4 bases and J 3 bases, leaving 11 bases between the germline ends. The CDR3 consists of 14 residues. CDR3 amino acids: CASSCSGRTDTQYF. CDR3 DNA sequence: TGTGCCAGCAGTTGCTCAGGGCGAACAGATACGCAGTATTTT.

This clonotype was picked up many times. V is TRBV7-8 and J is TRBJ2-5; 7 nucleotides agree with TRBD2. CDR1 is SGHVS, CDR2 FQNEAQ, per germline. The CDR3 totals 14 residues. The V gene end was trimmed by 5 bases and the J gene end by 2 bases; junction bases not matched to a gene: 5. The DNA of the CDR3 is TGTGCCAGCAGCCCGTGGGGGGGGCAAGAGACCCAGTACTTC. Protein sequence: CASSPWGGQETQYF.

This clonotype was seen more than once but under ten times. This chain uses TRBV9 with TRBJ2-6, with 10 bases aligning to TRBD1. The germline CDR1 and CDR2 sequences are SGDLS and YYNGEE. The CDR3 totals 17 residues. V gave up 4 bases and J gave up 4 bases; unmatched junction bases: 8. As DNA, the CDR3 is TGTGCCAGCAGCACCGACAGGGGGCGGCTCGGGGCCAACGTCCTGACTTTC. Translation: CASSTDRGRLGANVLTF.

The V call is TRBV27, the J call TRBJ2-4; 8 positions agree with TRBD2. The CDR3 has 13 amino acids. Germline trimming cut 3 bases from V and 9 bases from J; bases unmatched to any gene: 4. Per germline, CDR1 MNHEY and CDR2 SMNVEV (reference sequence). In DNA, the CDR3 is TGTGCCAGCAGTTTGAGTCGGGGGGGCATTCAGTACTTC. It translates to CASSLSRGGIQYF.

The rearrangement uses TRBV3-1 and TRBJ2-1, with unresolved D. The CDR3 covers 13 residues. CDR1 is LGHDT and CDR2 is YNNKEL in the germline V gene (reference sequence). The V end was cut by 2 bases, the J end by 10 bases, with 12 bases between. This CDR3 is CASSQLGIGEQFF. The CDR3 nucleotides are TGTGCCAGCAGCCAATTGGGGATAGGAGAGCAGTTCTTC.

The chain is built from TRBV3-1 and TRBJ2-5, with D possibly TRBD2 on 5 matching bases. The DNA end is a closer match to TRBJ2-7, so the J assignment may be wrong. There are 14 residues in the CDR3. From germline, CDR1 is LGHDT and CDR2 YNNKEL (reference sequence). CDR3 sequence: CASSLLDKGYEQYF. The CDR3 nucleotides are TGTGCCAGCAGCCTACTAGACAAGGGCTACGAGCAGTACTTC.

This clonotype was seen repeatedly, ten times or more. This chain links TRBV5-1 with TRBJ2-5, with 8 bases identical to TRBD1. Germline assignment: CDR1 SGHRS and CDR2 YFSETQ. V was clipped by 4 bases and J by 4 bases; unmatched bases: 6. The CDR3 is made up of 14 amino acids. This chain's CDR3 is CASSPTGVGETQYF. The DNA for the CDR3 is TGCGCCAGCAGCCCGACAGGGGTGGGAGAGACCCAGTACTTC.

The chain is built from TRBV10-3 and TRBJ1-5; D is uncertain. Germline CDR1 reads ENHRY; CDR2 reads SYGVKD. Trimming took off 3 bases at V and 0 bases at J, with 12 bases between the two ends. The CDR3 spans 16 residues. The CDR3 is CAISDGVSFSNQPQHF. The CDR3 DNA sequence: TGTGCCATCAGTGACGGGGTTAGTTTTAGCAATCAGCCCCAGCATTTT.

This clonotype appeared a few times. The chain employs TRBV27 and TRBJ1-2; possible D gene TRBD1, 6 bases. CDR3 size: 14 residues. In germline, CDR1 is MNHEY, CDR2 SMNVEV (reference sequence). V lost 4 bases and J 5 bases, leaving 14 bases between the germline ends. CDR3 sequence: CASSYRSTGYGYTF. CDR3 in DNA: TGTGCCAGCAGTTATCGGTCGACAGGTTATGGCTACACCTTC.

The sample holds a few counts of this clonotype. The junction differs from germline at one of its ends, possibly a read error. The V call is TRBV5-6, the J call TRBJ2-5; TRBD2 matches at 10 bases. From germline, CDR1 is SGHDT and CDR2 YYEEEE. CDR3 length: 17 amino acids. CDR3 in DNA: TGTGCCAGCAGCTCCGGGACTAGCGACTTTGGGATAGAGGCCCAGTACTTC. It encodes CASSSGTSDFGIEAQYF.

This clonotype was counted a single time. A read error may produce the germline difference seen at one junction end. The rearrangement uses TRBV15 and TRBJ2-5, with D maybe TRBD2 (5 bases). The CDR3 sequence is 16 residues long. Germline CDR1 reads LNHNV; CDR2 reads YYDKDF (reference sequence). The CDR3 coding sequence is TGTGCCACCAGCAGAGTTAGACTATCCGTACAAGAGAGCCAGTACTTC. Its protein is CATSRVRLSVQESQYF.

This chain joins TRBV20-1 and TRBJ2-1, with 14 bases fitting TRBD2. The CDR3 is 14 amino acids. The V gene's germline CDR1 is DFQATT and CDR2 SNEGSKA (reference sequence). The junction had 12 bases not matched to a gene; V was cut back by 5 bases and J by 15 bases. The CDR3 sequence: CSAETGLAGDGWFF. The DNA of the CDR3 is TGCAGTGCTGAAACGGGACTAGCGGGAGATGGGTGGTTCTTC.

This clonotype turned up a few times. The J gene is TRBJ2-7, the V gene TRBV15; 7 bases are a match to TRBD2. V was clipped by 0 bases and J by 6 bases; unmatched bases: 8. The CDR3 is 15 amino acids. Germline V gene lookup returns CDR1 LNHNV and CDR2 YYDKDF (reference sequence). CDR3 residues: CATSREGGGPVEQYF. CDR3 in DNA: TGTGCCACCAGCAGAGAGGGGGGAGGGCCCGTCGAGCAGTACTTC.

The chain recombines TRBV10-3 with TRBJ2-7; 9 bases map to TRBD2. The CDR3 length is 17 residues. Germline V gives CDR1 ENHRY, CDR2 SYGVKD. Unmatched junction bases numbered 9, after V lost 3 bases and J lost 0 bases. The CDR3 DNA reads TGTGCCATCAGTGATCGGGGACTAGCTAGGAGCTCCTACGAGCAGTACTTC. Protein product: CAISDRGLARSSYEQYF.

J is TRBJ2-5 and V is TRBV20-1; TRBD2 agrees at 10 bases. The CDR3 contains 17 residues. The germline V gene has CDR1 DFQATT and CDR2 SNEGSKA (reference sequence). J lost 0 bases, V lost 6 bases, and 13 bases had no gene match. The CDR3 sequence is CSAIMLSGLANQETQYF. The CDR3 DNA follows: TGCAGTGCAATCATGCTGTCGGGACTAGCGAACCAAGAGACCCAGTACTTC.

The chain employs TRBV7-9 and TRBJ2-5; 9 bases line up with TRBD2. The CDR3 has 18 amino acids. Trimming removed 2 bases from V and 5 bases from J; junction bases left unmatched: 15. Germline V CDR1 and CDR2: SEHNR, FQNEAQ (reference sequence). CDR3 in amino acids: CASSLPPSGDTHGETQYF. The CDR3 DNA reads as TGTGCCAGCAGCTTACCACCTAGCGGGGACACTCACGGGGAGACCCAGTACTTC.

The V gene is TRBV27, the J gene TRBJ1-1; no firm D call. This CDR3 spans 15 amino acids. Looked up from germline, CDR1 is MNHEY and CDR2 is SMNVEV (reference sequence). Trimming stripped 2 bases from V and 1 base from J, with 11 bases between. The CDR3 bases are TGTGCCAGCAGTTTAAAGTGGGCAGAGAACACTGAAGCTTTCTTT. This gives the protein CASSLKWAENTEAFF.

DNA for the CDR3: TGTGCCAGCAAGTATGGCCCTTCCTTCGATTCACCCCTCCACTTT. Translated: CASKYGPSFDSPLHF. The chain uses TRBV12-3 or TRBV12-4 and TRBJ1-6; no clear D gene. CDR3 length: 15 residues. The V end lost 7 bases, the J end lost 8 bases, and 18 bases lay between the germline ends.

This chain joins TRBV27 and TRBJ1-4; no clear D gene. This CDR3 comprises 13 residues. Looked up from germline, CDR1 is MNHEY and CDR2 is SMNVEV (reference sequence). Trimming took 4 bases from V and 8 from J, leaving 11 bases between them. For the CDR3, the DNA is TGTGCCAGCAGTTGGAGACAAGGGGAAAAACTGTTTTTT. Encoded protein: CASSWRQGEKLFF.

This clonotype turned up a few times. The chain carries TRBV12-3 or TRBV12-4 and TRBJ2-3; D unresolved. This CDR3 is 14 amino acids long. Trimming took off 4 bases at V and 2 bases at J, with 10 bases between the two ends. The CDR3 sequence: CASSSDLNTDTQYF. CDR3 bases: TGTGCCAGCAGTTCTGACTTAAACACAGATACGCAGTATTTT.

This clonotype was seen a handful of times. CDR3 loop: CSAVGQGWKYGYTF. CDR3 DNA: TGCAGTGCTGTTGGACAGGGGTGGAAATATGGCTACACCTTC. V is TRBV20-1 and J is TRBJ1-2, with 9 bases fitting TRBD1. The CDR3 extends over 14 amino acids. With 5 bases clipped from V and 5 bases from J, the junction kept 9 bases outside the gene matches. Per the germline V gene, CDR1 is DFQATT and CDR2 is SNEGSKA (reference sequence).

The chain is built from TRBV7-2 and TRBJ2-3; 8 positions agree with TRBD2. Germline-derived CDR1 and CDR2 are SGHTA and FQGNSA. This CDR3 comprises 16 residues. The V segment lost 2 bases and the J segment 10 bases; nucleotides outside the gene matches: 14. In DNA, the CDR3 is TGTGCCAGCAGCTTAACCCTAGCGGGTGCCTCCTTGTCGCAGTATTTT. Amino acids: CASSLTLAGASLSQYF.

This chain links TRBV4-3 with TRBJ2-5; possibly TRBD2 for D (8 bases). V was shortened by 4 bases and J by 2 bases, with 17 bases between the two germline ends. Germline V lookup: CDR1 LGHNA, CDR2 YSLEER. This CDR3 contains 16 residues. For the CDR3, the DNA is TGCGCCAGCAGCCCCAGGGGGAGCGGGGGACAAGAGACCCAGTACTTC. This translates into CASSPRGSGGQETQYF.

This rearrangement joins TRBV5-4 to TRBJ2-2; D unresolved. This CDR3 is 15 amino acids long. Germline lookup yields CDR1 SGHNT and CDR2 YYREEE (reference sequence). V lost 4 bases and J lost 4, with 14 bases in between. The CDR3 is CASSPWRLGTGELFF. The CDR3 DNA is TGTGCCAGCAGCCCTTGGCGGCTGGGCACCGGGGAGCTGTTTTTT.

The chain combines TRBV11-3 with TRBJ2-7; D is possibly TRBD2 (5 bases). The CDR3 is made up of 14 amino acids. Looked up from germline, CDR1 is SGHNT and CDR2 is YENEEA. V gave up 4 bases and J gave up 4 bases, with 14 bases separating them. Here the CDR3 reads CASSSLFGGYEQYF. The CDR3 DNA follows: TGTGCCAGCAGCTCCTTATTCGGCGGGTACGAGCAGTACTTC.

The CDR3 sequence is CASSLAPRMDRVRNIQYF. The DNA for the CDR3 is TGTGCCAGCAGCTTAGCCCCACGGATGGACAGAGTAAGGAACATTCAGTACTTC. The rearrangement joins TRBV11-2 to TRBJ2-4, with D possibly being TRBD1 (6 bases). There are 18 residues in the CDR3. Germline V gene data show CDR1 as SGHAT and CDR2 as FQNNGV. Deletions cut 1 base from V and 7 bases from J, with 23 bases between.

This clonotype occurred a few times. Here the CDR3 DNA reads TGTGCCAGCAGCCCCGCACGAGGGACTAGCGGGATGGAGACCCAGTACTTC. Translating gives CASSPARGTSGMETQYF. This chain joins TRBV7-9 and TRBJ2-5, with 13 bases aligning to TRBD2. This CDR3 spans 17 amino acids. V shed 5 bases, J shed 5 bases, and the junction held 11 bases outside the gene matches. Germline assignment: CDR1 SEHNR and CDR2 FQNEAQ (reference sequence).